The rows below give T cell receptor beta chains drawn from one sample of a study of blood T cell repertoires in COVID-19. Some clones are missing from TCRdb's copy, which holds only in-frame ones; the method was immunoSEQ multiplex PCR. The repertoire holds fewer than 350,000 clones, 80% to 90% seen once, with approximately 9.3% in the top ten. The sample comprised peripheral blood. The receptors stem from a man younger than 40 with COVID-19, enrolled during active disease. Both conserved end residues are part of each CDR3. A D gene is named only where the DNA matches it firmly. For some rows the clone size is stated as once, few or many, or as a class when expanded; others skip it.

abundance: NA; d_gene: TRBD1; j_gene: TRBJ1-5; len: 16; v_gene: TRBV24-1; CDR3nt: TGTGCCACCAGTGAAGCCGGGACAGGGGCTTCTCAGCCCCAGCATTTT; CDR3aa: CATSEAGTGASQPQHF
abundance: NA; d_gene: NA; j_gene: TRBJ1-6; len: 14; v_gene: TRBV5-6; CDR3nt: TGTGCCAGCAGCTCAGGGATTTATAATTCACCCCTCCACTTT; CDR3aa: CASSSGIYNSPLHF
abundance: NA; d_gene: NA; j_gene: TRBJ1-2; len: 15; v_gene: TRBV5-1; CDR3nt: TGCGCCAGCAGCTTAAGAGCGCACGAGAACTATGGCTACACCTTC; CDR3aa: CASSLRAHENYGYTF
abundance: NA; d_gene: TRBD1; j_gene: TRBJ1-1; len: 15; v_gene: TRBV28; CDR3nt: TGTGCCAGCAGTCCGATAGGACAGGGGCTAACTGAAGCTTTCTTT; CDR3aa: CASSPIGQGLTEAFF
abundance: NA; d_gene: TRBD2; j_gene: TRBJ2-3; len: 17; v_gene: TRBV2; CDR3nt: TGTGCTGATTCTATCGGGCTAGCGGGGGGCAGCACAGATACGCAGTATTTT; CDR3aa: CADSIGLAGGSTDTQYF
abundance: NA; d_gene: TRBD2; j_gene: TRBJ2-7; len: 15; v_gene: TRBV4-3; CDR3nt: TGCGCCAGCAGCCGGACAGCGGGGGGCTCCTACGAGCAGTACTTC; CDR3aa: CASSRTAGGSYEQYF
abundance: few; d_gene: NA; j_gene: TRBJ2-7; len: 14; v_gene: TRBV5-1; CDR3nt: TGCGCCAGCAGCTTGGGGGTACAGGCTGGAGAGCAGTACTTC; CDR3aa: CASSLGVQAGEQYF
abundance: NA; d_gene: TRBD2; j_gene: TRBJ2-5; len: 15; v_gene: TRBV19; CDR3nt: TGTGCCAGTAGGAGAACTAGCGGGAGTCCCGAGACCCAGTACTTC; CDR3aa: CASRRTSGSPETQYF
abundance: NA; d_gene: TRBD1; j_gene: TRBJ2-1; len: 16; v_gene: TRBV19; CDR3nt: TGTGCCAGTAAGGGCCTACAGGGGGGCTCCTACAATGAGCAGTTCTTC; CDR3aa: CASKGLQGGSYNEQFF
abundance: NA; d_gene: TRBD2; j_gene: TRBJ2-3; len: 16; v_gene: TRBV18; CDR3nt: TGTGCCAGCTCACCCATGGCGGGAGGATTCACAGATACGCAGTATTTT; CDR3aa: CASSPMAGGFTDTQYF
abundance: NA; d_gene: TRBD1; j_gene: TRBJ2-1; len: 15; v_gene: TRBV5-4; CDR3nt: TGTGCCAGCAGCTCCGACAGGGGGTCTTACAATGAGCAGTTCTTC; CDR3aa: CASSSDRGSYNEQFF
abundance: NA; d_gene: NA; j_gene: TRBJ1-2; len: 11; v_gene: TRBV30; CDR3nt: TGTGCCTGGGGGGGAGGGGTCGGCTACACCTTC; CDR3aa: CAWGGGVGYTF
abundance: NA; d_gene: TRBD1; j_gene: TRBJ2-3; len: 17; v_gene: TRBV11-3; CDR3nt: TGTGCCAGCAGCGCCGGGACAGGGGCCCCTGATGGAGATACGCAGTATTTT; CDR3aa: CASSAGTGAPDGDTQYF
abundance: NA; d_gene: NA; j_gene: TRBJ2-3; len: 20; v_gene: TRBV3-1/TRBV3-2; CDR3nt: TGTGCCAGCAGCCAACCACAACCGAAACTAGCAACAGGACCCACAGATACGCAGTATTTT; CDR3aa: CASSQPQPKLATGPTDTQYF
abundance: few; d_gene: NA; j_gene: TRBJ2-7; len: 14; v_gene: TRBV11-2; CDR3nt: TGTGCCAGCAGCCCGAACCGGAGGGGCTACGAGCAGTACTTC; CDR3aa: CASSPNRRGYEQYF
abundance: NA; d_gene: NA; j_gene: TRBJ1-1; len: 15; v_gene: TRBV19; CDR3nt: TGTGCCAGTAGATCCCAGCGGGGAAGGCGAACTGAAGCTTTCTTT; CDR3aa: CASRSQRGRRTEAFF
abundance: NA; d_gene: TRBD1; j_gene: TRBJ2-7; len: 11; v_gene: TRBV20-1; CDR3nt: TGCAGTGCCCAGGGACAGGGGGTAGCGTACTTC; CDR3aa: CSAQGQGVAYF